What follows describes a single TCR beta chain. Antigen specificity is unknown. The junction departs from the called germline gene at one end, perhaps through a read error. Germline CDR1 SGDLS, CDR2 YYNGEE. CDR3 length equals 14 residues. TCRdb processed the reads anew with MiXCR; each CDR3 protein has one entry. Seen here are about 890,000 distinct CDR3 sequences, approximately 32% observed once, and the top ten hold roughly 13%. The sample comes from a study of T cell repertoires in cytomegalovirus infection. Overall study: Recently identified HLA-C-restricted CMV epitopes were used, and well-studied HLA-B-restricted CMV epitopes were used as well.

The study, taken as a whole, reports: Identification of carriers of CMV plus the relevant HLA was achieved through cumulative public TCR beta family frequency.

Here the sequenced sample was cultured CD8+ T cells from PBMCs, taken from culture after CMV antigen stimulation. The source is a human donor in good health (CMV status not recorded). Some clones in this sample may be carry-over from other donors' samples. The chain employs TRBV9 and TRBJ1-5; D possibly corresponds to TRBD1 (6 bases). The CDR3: CASSGGGTSQPQLF. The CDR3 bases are TGTGCCAGCAGCGGCGGGGGGACAAGTCAGCCCCAGCTTTTT.